This T cell receptor (beta chain) stems from a study of cytomegalovirus exposure and HLA in healthy donors. The study ran its PCR with 60 Vbeta and 13 Jbeta primers. Libraries were prepared by immunoSEQ multiplex PCR; TCRdb keeps only in-frame clonotypes and omits some of them. The sample lists over 55,000 clones; more than 75% were seen once. Findings of the study overall: It was approximately 150 TCR beta chains that were listed as cytomegalovirus-associated.

Regarding this clone: The antigen is unknown.

The clonotype originates from a male donor in good health and CMV-seronegative. Sequenced: PBMCs.

The CDR3 bases are TGCGCCAGCAGCACTACATCCGGGACTAGCGTGGGCGAGCAGTACTTC. Its protein product is CASSTTSGTSVGEQYF. The chain couples TRBV5-1 to TRBJ2-7; 10 bases agree with TRBD2. The CDR3 extends over 16 amino acids. Looked up from germline, CDR1 is SGHRS and CDR2 is YFSETQ. The V gene end was trimmed by 4 bases and the J gene end by 6 bases; junction bases not matched to a gene: 13.